The 29 T cell receptor beta chains given below trace back to one sample, sequenced in a study of T cells after yellow fever vaccination. Each CDR3 protein is one row after TCRdb ran MiXCR on the 5' RACE reads. The table has roughly 63,000 distinct CDR3 sequences, 6.5% to 9% seen once. Source: CD8+ T cells sorted from PBMCs, taken 15 days after the yellow fever booster vaccination. All receptors derive from a man aged 25 to 40 who received the YFV17D yellow fever vaccine.

This clonotype was found many times. The V and J genes are TRBV12-3 or TRBV12-4 and TRBJ2-5; possibly TRBD1 or TRBD2 for D (5 bases each). The CDR3 runs to 14 residues. Between the trimmed V and J ends, which lost 5 bases and 5 bases, there was a span of 15 bases. The CDR3 here is CASSPRPGTETQYF. The CDR3 bases are TGTGCCAGCAGTCCACGACCGGGGACCGAGACCCAGTACTTC.

On this clonotype: One junction end does not reproduce the germline sequence, and a read error may be involved. The chain couples TRBV2 to TRBJ2-7, with 10 positions matching TRBD2. The CDR3 sequence is 18 residues long. Germline V gene sequence: CDR1 SNHLY, CDR2 FYNNEI. The CDR3 region is CTSSRVEGLATSSYEQYF. The DNA for the CDR3 is TGTACCAGCAGCCGCGTGGAGGGACTAGCGACAAGCTCCTACGAGCAGTACTTC.

There are many counts of this clonotype. CDR3 sequence (DNA): TGTGCCAGCAGATTCGGTTTCAATGAGCAGTTCTTC. This gives the protein CASRFGFNEQFF. The rearrangement joins TRBV28 to TRBJ2-1, with D unresolved. CDR3 length: 12 amino acids. Trimming removed 6 bases at V and 6 bases at J, with 9 bases between. Germline CDR1 MDHEN, CDR2 SYDVKM.

In its sample, this clonotype was seen many times. V is TRBV7-2 and J is TRBJ2-3; weak D call: TRBD1 (6 bases). V lost 4 bases, J lost 4 bases, and 9 bases lay in between. This CDR3 has 13 residues. Germline CDR1 is SGHTA and CDR2 is FQGNSA. The DNA of the CDR3 is TGTGCCAGCAGCTCCACAGGGCCAGATACGCAGTATTTT. This gives the protein CASSSTGPDTQYF.

This clonotype was seen ten or more times. The chain uses TRBV5-6 and TRBJ1-5; D is unclear. Trimming took off 0 bases at V and 0 bases at J, with 7 bases between the two ends. The germline gives CDR1 SGHDT, CDR2 YYEEEE. This CDR3 is 15 amino acids long. For the CDR3, the DNA is TGTGCCAGCAGCTTGGGGAGGGATAGCAATCAGCCCCAGCATTTT. This translates into CASSLGRDSNQPQHF. Full variable domain (missing parts from reference TRBV5-6 and TRBJ1-5): DAGVTQSPTHLIKTRGQQVTLRCSPKSGHDTVSWYQQALGQGPQFIFQYYEEEERQRGNFPDRFSGHQFPNYSSELNVNALLLGDSALYLCASSLGRDSNQPQHFGDGTRLSIL.

This clonotype was counted at least ten times. V gene TRBV29-1 combines with J gene TRBJ2-7, with 7 bases matching TRBD1. Germline-derived CDR1 and CDR2 are SQVTM and ANQGSEA. The V segment lost 5 bases and the J segment 9 bases; nucleotides outside the gene matches: 19. The CDR3 totals 15 residues. CDR3 DNA: TGCAGCGTTAAGGTCAGGGACAGCCCTAACAACGTGCAGTACTTC. Encoded protein: CSVKVRDSPNNVQYF.

This clonotype has a count of ten or more. CDR3 sequence reads: CSARDRGTSNTGELFF. For the CDR3, the DNA is TGCAGTGCTAGAGATCGTGGGACGTCGAACACCGGGGAGCTGTTTTTT. This chain joins TRBV20-1 and TRBJ2-2; D may match TRBD1 or TRBD2 (5 bases each). The CDR3 length is 16 residues. Trimming removed 0 bases at V and 0 bases at J, with 11 bases between. CDR1 and CDR2 from the germline V gene are DFQATT and SNEGSKA (reference sequence).

Many counts were recorded for this clonotype. The chain links TRBV5-1 to TRBJ2-5; the match to TRBD2 covers 12 bases. V lost 5 bases and J lost 6; bases outside the gene matches: 2. Germline V gene lookup returns CDR1 SGHRS and CDR2 YFSETQ. The CDR3 is made up of 13 amino acids. The CDR3 DNA reads as TGCGCCAGCAGACTAGCGGGAGGTCAGACCCAGTACTTC. Amino acids: CASRLAGGQTQYF.

This clonotype was seen many times. The chain uses TRBV12-3 or TRBV12-4 and TRBJ2-2; D is ambiguous. The CDR3 is made up of 12 amino acids. V gave up 6 bases and J gave up 9 bases, with 11 bases separating them. CDR3 coding DNA: TGTGCCAGCAGCCCCGGACCCAGGGAGCTGTTTTTT. It codes for CASSPGPRELFF.

This clonotype has ten or more counts. The genes are TRBV12-3 or TRBV12-4 and TRBJ2-1; TRBD2 matches at 9 bases. The CDR3 is 16 amino acids. Trimming cost V 0 bases and J 8 bases; bases outside gene matches: 8. The CDR3 region has the DNA TGTGCCAGCAGTTTAGCTAGCGGGAGTTACTTCGATGAGCAGTTCTTC. Amino acids: CASSLASGSYFDEQFF.

This clonotype was seen many times. The chain recombines TRBV10-1 with TRBJ2-1, with unresolved D. The CDR3 extends over 13 amino acids. The V and J ends lost 2 bases and 10 bases respectively, with 12 bases between them. Germline assignment: CDR1 WNHNN and CDR2 SYGVQD (reference sequence). The DNA for the CDR3 is TGCGCCAGCAGTGAGCAACTGGTGGACGAGCAGTTCTTC. This sequence encodes CASSEQLVDEQFF.

This clonotype was detected ten times or more. This sequence joins TRBV9 and TRBJ2-7; perhaps TRBD1 as D (6 bases). V was clipped by 2 bases and J by 0 bases, with 12 bases between them. Germline values: CDR1 SGDLS, CDR2 YYNGEE. The CDR3 runs to 15 residues. CDR3 coding DNA: TGTGCCAGCAGCGTCGGGACACACTACTCCTACGAGCAGTACTTC. Protein sequence: CASSVGTHYSYEQYF.

This clonotype was picked up many times. The gene calls are TRBV7-4 and TRBJ2-7, with TRBD2 matching 7 bases. This CDR3 comprises 15 residues. Germline CDR1 SGHVT, CDR2 SQSDAQ. V lost 3 bases and J lost 3; bases outside the gene matches: 8. The CDR3 loop is CASSFDGGRGYEQYF. The CDR3 bases are TGTGCCAGCAGCTTCGACGGCGGGAGAGGCTACGAGCAGTACTTC. Drawing the rest from reference TRBV7-4 and TRBJ2-7, the complete variable domain is GAGVSQSPRYKVAKRGRDVALRCDSISGHVTLYWYRQTLGQGSEVLTYSQSDAQRDKSGRPSGRFSAERPERSVSTLKIQRTEQGDSAVYLCASSFDGGRGYEQYFGPGTRLTVT.

In regard to this clonotype: A single base separates this from a much larger clone, so it may be a read error. The rearrangement joins TRBV18 to TRBJ2-2; TRBD1 might be the D (6 bases). V lost 4 bases, J lost 1 base, and 13 bases lay in between. CDR1 and CDR2 from the germline V gene are KGHSH and LQKENI. The CDR3 contains 16 residues. The CDR3 sequence: CASSQPGQKNTGELFF. In DNA, the CDR3 is TGTGCCAGCTCACAACCAGGACAGAAGAACACCGGGGAGCTGTTTTTT.

V and J are TRBV7-6 and TRBJ2-7; D may be TRBD1 (6 bases). Germline V gives CDR1 SGHVS, CDR2 FNYEAQ. This CDR3 spans 12 amino acids. V lost 3 bases and J lost 6, with 9 bases in between. CDR3 sequence: CASSFPGAEQYF. DNA for the CDR3: TGTGCCAGCAGCTTCCCAGGGGCCGAGCAGTACTTC.

This clonotype was counted many times. This chain connects TRBV7-3 to TRBJ2-1; 11 bases agree with TRBD2. CDR1 and CDR2 from the germline V gene are SGHTA and FQGTGA. J gave up 6 bases and V 5 bases, and 6 bases lay outside the gene matches. The CDR3 extends over 15 amino acids. DNA of the CDR3: TGTGCCAGCAGCCCTTTAGCGGGAGGGGCCAATGAGCAGTTCTTC. Translated, it gives CASSPLAGGANEQFF.

On this clonotype: A much more abundant neighbour one base away suggests this may be a read error. The chain links TRBV20-1 to TRBJ1-4; 7 nucleotides match TRBD1. V lost 7 bases to trimming and J lost 5 bases; unmatched junction nucleotides: 10. Germline V gene data show CDR1 as DFQATT and CDR2 as SNEGSKA (reference sequence). This CDR3 is built from 14 residues. CDR3 DNA: TGCAGTGACCGCTCCGGGACAGAAAATGAAAAACTGTTTTTT. Amino acid sequence: CSDRSGTENEKLFF.

This clonotype was found many times. The chain joins TRBV20-1 to TRBJ2-1; D ambiguous. Germline CDR1 is DFQATT and CDR2 is SNEGSKA (reference sequence). The CDR3 sequence is 15 residues long. V lost 0 bases and J 0 bases, leaving 9 bases between the germline ends. CDR3 residues: CSARDRVSSYNEQFF. The CDR3 region has the DNA TGCAGTGCTAGAGATCGCGTGAGCTCCTACAATGAGCAGTTCTTC.

This clonotype was recorded at least ten times. V and J are TRBV4-1 and TRBJ2-7; D tentatively reads TRBD1 or TRBD2 (5 bases each). In germline, CDR1 is MGHRA, CDR2 YSYEKL. This CDR3 is 15 amino acids long. The V end lost 4 bases, the J end lost 6 bases, and 19 bases lay between the germline ends. The CDR3 DNA reads as TGCGCCAGCAGCCGGGCCTCCTCGGGACCCCTCGAGCAGTACTTC. Translated, it gives CASSRASSGPLEQYF.

This clonotype was seen repeatedly, ten times or more. V gene TRBV5-4 combines with J gene TRBJ2-7; 8 positions agree with TRBD2. The CDR3 extends over 14 amino acids. CDR1 and CDR2 (germline): SGHNT, YYREEE (reference sequence). The trim removed 4 bases at V and 4 bases at J, leaving 7 bases unmatched. CDR3 DNA: TGTGCCAGCAGCGTCAGCGGGAGAACTTACGAGCAGTACTTC. As protein: CASSVSGRTYEQYF.

This clonotype has at least ten counts. The chain joins TRBV10-2 to TRBJ2-5, with 10 bases identical to TRBD2. Germline trimming cut 3 bases from V and 5 bases from J; bases unmatched to any gene: 6. The CDR3 extends over 15 amino acids. Looked up from germline, CDR1 is WSHSY and CDR2 is SAAADI. The DNA for the CDR3 is TGCGCCAGCAGTGATTTCCTAGCGGGAGAGGAGACCCAGTACTTC. Translation: CASSDFLAGEETQYF.

This clonotype was counted ten times or more. The chain employs TRBV20-1 and TRBJ2-1, with 8 bases matching TRBD2. The V gene's germline CDR1 is DFQATT and CDR2 SNEGSKA (reference sequence). CDR3 length equals 14 residues. The V gene end was trimmed by 7 bases and the J gene end by 3 bases; junction bases not matched to a gene: 8. DNA for the CDR3: TGCAGTGTCTCGGGACTAGTCTACTACAATGAGCAGTTCTTC. It yields the protein CSVSGLVYYNEQFF.

Many counts were recorded for this clonotype. This rearrangement joins TRBV27 to TRBJ2-7, with 8 nucleotides matching TRBD2. This CDR3 contains 15 residues. Germline V CDR1 and CDR2: MNHEY, SMNVEV (reference sequence). V dropped 5 bases and J dropped 3; count of bases not matched to a gene: 9. CDR3 region: CASSPGGGHLYEQYF. The CDR3 region has the DNA TGTGCCAGCAGTCCGGGAGGGGGACACCTCTACGAGCAGTACTTC.

This clonotype has a count of ten or more. The chain carries TRBV20-1 and TRBJ2-7, with D perhaps TRBD2 (6 bases). The CDR3 has 12 amino acids. Trimming shortened V by 6 bases and J by 3 bases, and 12 bases separated the two germline ends. Germline V lookup: CDR1 DFQATT, CDR2 SNEGSKA (reference sequence). The DNA for the CDR3 is TGCAGTGCAGGGACTGGGTACTACGAGCAGTACTTC. It encodes CSAGTGYYEQYF.

The chain's CDR3 is CASSQDTPSYEQYF. The CDR3 DNA follows: TGTGCCAGCAGCCAAGACACACCCTCTTACGAGCAGTACTTC. The V gene is TRBV3-1, the J gene TRBJ2-7, with D unclear. This CDR3 is 14 amino acids long. Trimming removed 0 bases from V and 4 bases from J, with 10 bases in between. The germline CDR1 and CDR2 sequences are LGHDT and YNNKEL (reference sequence).

This clonotype was counted ten times or more. The chain is built from TRBV6-2 or TRBV6-3 and TRBJ2-7; 9 bases are shared with TRBD2. Germline CDR1 is MNHEY and CDR2 is SVGEGT. The CDR3 runs 17 residues. Trimming cost V 2 bases and J 5 bases; bases outside gene matches: 13. Here the CDR3 reads CASSYAVAGGPVDEQYF. The CDR3 DNA follows: TGTGCCAGCAGTTACGCGGTGGCGGGAGGGCCCGTCGACGAGCAGTACTTC.

This chain uses TRBV6-2 or TRBV6-3 with TRBJ2-5; possibly TRBD2 for D (6 bases). Looked up from germline, CDR1 is MNHEY and CDR2 is SVGEGT. CDR3 length: 17 amino acids. V lost 2 bases to trimming and J lost 5 bases, with 21 bases between them. CDR3 sequence reads: CASSYGQGGTEHETQYF. DNA of the CDR3: TGTGCCAGCAGTTACGGGCAAGGCGGGACGGAGCACGAGACCCAGTACTTC.

V and J are TRBV4-3 and TRBJ2-5; no definite D call. This CDR3 spans 15 amino acids. Trimming stripped 0 bases from V and 0 bases from J, with 8 bases between. The germline CDR1 and CDR2 sequences are LGHNA and YSLEER. The CDR3 sequence is CASSQEVWDQETQYF. In DNA form, the CDR3 reads TGCGCCAGCAGCCAAGAGGTTTGGGACCAAGAGACCCAGTACTTC.

This clonotype was seen repeatedly, ten times or more. V gene TRBV12-3 or TRBV12-4 combines with J gene TRBJ1-1, with D maybe TRBD1 (6 bases). Trimming took 5 bases from V and 9 from J, leaving 10 bases between them. This CDR3 spans 11 amino acids. CDR3 sequence (DNA): TGTGCCAGCAGTGAAGGACAGCAAGCTTTCTTT. As protein: CASSEGQQAFF.